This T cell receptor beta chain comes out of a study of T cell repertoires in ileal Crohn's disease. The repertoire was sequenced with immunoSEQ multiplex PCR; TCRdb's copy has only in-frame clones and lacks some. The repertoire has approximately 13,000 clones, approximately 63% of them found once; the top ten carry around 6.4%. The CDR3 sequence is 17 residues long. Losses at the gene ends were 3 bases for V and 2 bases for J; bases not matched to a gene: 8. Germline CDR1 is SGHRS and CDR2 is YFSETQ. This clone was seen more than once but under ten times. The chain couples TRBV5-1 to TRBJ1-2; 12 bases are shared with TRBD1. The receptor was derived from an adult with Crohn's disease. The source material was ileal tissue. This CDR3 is CASSSPGTGGANYGYTF. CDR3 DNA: TGCGCCAGCAGCTCCCCAGGGACAGGGGGCGCGAACTATGGCTACACCTTC.